This entry concerns a single TCR beta chain. The data derive from a study of cytomegalovirus exposure and HLA in healthy donors. The PCR ran on 60 Vbeta and 13 Jbeta primers. The table came from immunoSEQ multiplex PCR; TCRdb's copy has only in-frame clones and leaves some out. The sample includes about 160,000 clones, over 70% seen only once; the top ten take 3.1%. CDR1 is SGHAT, CDR2 FQDESV, per germline (reference sequence). V was clipped by 5 bases and J by 1 base; unmatched bases: 4. The CDR3 is 14 residues long. The sample comprised PBMCs. This TCR was recovered from a woman aged 45-60 years in good health and CMV-seropositive. The chain uses TRBV11-1 and TRBJ2-7, with 8 bases that match TRBD1. The CDR3 loop reads CASSTRGQSYEQYF. CDR3 in DNA: TGTGCCAGCAGCACCAGGGGGCAGTCCTACGAGCAGTACTTC.